A single sample is the source of the 5 T cell receptor beta chains below, sequenced in a study of T cells in Graves' hyperthyroidism and ophthalmopathy. Researchers amplified the TCR beta CDR3 regions from RNA transcripts. Carried out on the TCR CDR3, a first-round RT-PCR used the HTBI primer set. MiXCR was run by TCRdb on the multiplex PCR reads, yielding one entry per CDR3 protein. This sample yields around 520,000 distinct CDR3 sequences, of which around 24% are seen a single time; approximately 10% belongs to the top ten. Sequencing used blood. These receptors were obtained from a woman aged 25 to 45 with Graves' ophthalmopathy.

This clonotype was observed once. V gene TRBV6-5 combines with J gene TRBJ2-7; D is possibly TRBD1 (5 bases). V was cut by 4 bases and J by 1 base, with 14 bases left in between. CDR3 length: 15 residues. In germline, CDR1 is MNHEY, CDR2 SVGAGI. The CDR3 spells CASSLWGRVSYEQYF. The CDR3 DNA follows: TGTGCCAGCAGTTTATGGGGCAGGGTATCCTACGAGCAGTACTTC.

This sequence joins TRBV7-8 and TRBJ2-5, with 7 bases fitting TRBD1. This CDR3 comprises 14 residues. Germline CDR1 reads SGHVS; CDR2 reads FQNEAQ. The V gene end was trimmed by 5 bases and the J gene end by 4 bases; junction bases not matched to a gene: 7. The CDR3 loop is CASSLYNRGETQYF. The CDR3 DNA follows: TGTGCCAGCAGCCTCTATAACAGGGGAGAGACCCAGTACTTC. Looking up the rest from reference TRBV7-8 and TRBJ2-5 gives the full variable domain: GAGVSQSPRYKVAKRGQDVALRCDPISGHVSLFWYQQALGQGPEFLTYFQNEAQLDKSGLPSDRFFAERPEGSVSTLKIQRTQQEDSAVYLCASSLYNRGETQYFGPGTRLLVL.

This clonotype appeared many times. The genes are TRBV15 and TRBJ2-2; 9 nucleotides line up with TRBD1. The CDR3 sequence is 14 residues long. Germline V lookup: CDR1 LNHNV, CDR2 YYDKDF (reference sequence). The V and J ends lost 8 bases and 4 bases, in that order; junction bases with no gene match: 5. The chain's CDR3 is CATGHRGLTGELFF. For the CDR3, the DNA is TGTGCCACCGGTCACAGGGGGCTCACCGGGGAGCTGTTTTTT. The variable domain in full, completed from reference TRBV15 and TRBJ2-2, reads DAMVIQNPRYQVTQFGKPVTLSCSQTLNHNVMYWYQQKSSQAPKLLFHYYDKDFNNEADTPDNFQSRRPNTSFCFLDIRSPGLGDTAMYLCATGHRGLTGELFFGEGSRLTVL.

This sequence joins TRBV19 and TRBJ2-7, with D hard to call. The CDR3 runs to 14 residues. The V gene's germline CDR1 is LNHDA and CDR2 SQIVND (reference sequence). Deletions cut 6 bases from V and 4 bases from J, with 16 bases between. CDR3 sequence: CASRKDFGSYEQYF. In nucleotides, the CDR3 is TGTGCCAGTAGAAAGGATTTTGGGTCTTACGAGCAGTACTTC.

V usage is TRBV19 and J usage is TRBJ1-5, with 9 bases fitting TRBD1. Germline trimming cut 6 bases from V and 4 bases from J; bases unmatched to any gene: 10. The length of the CDR3 is 16 residues. The germline CDR1 and CDR2 sequences are LNHDA and SQIVND (reference sequence). CDR3 amino acids: CASSCRGQGLNQPQHF. DNA for the CDR3: TGTGCCAGTAGCTGTCGGGGACAGGGCTTAAATCAGCCCCAGCATTTT.